These 24 T cell receptor beta chains came from one sample sequenced in a study of HIV-infected patients and healthy controls. The repertoire came from unfractionated whole blood and reflected all unsorted peripheral T cells. cDNA was made from 500 ng RNA using alpha and beta constant primers. Using multiplexing indices, alpha and beta chain libraries were generated apart by chain-specific third strand synthesis. TCRdb used MiXCR to reprocess the 5' RACE reads, holding one entry per CDR3 protein. The sample holds under 20,000 distinct CDR3 sequences, 10% seen once. The sample was blood. The origin of the receptors is an adult in good health.

This clonotype is deemed medium-sized. V and J are TRBV4-3 and TRBJ2-3, with D uncertain. Trimming removed 2 bases at V and 4 bases at J, with 7 bases between. This CDR3 contains 13 residues. Germline CDR1 is LGHNA and CDR2 is YSLEER. The DNA for the CDR3 is TGCGCCAGCAGCCAACTGTTCCCAGATACGCAGTATTTT. Protein: CASSQLFPDTQYF.

The chain uses TRBV19 and TRBJ2-2; TRBD2 is a possible D gene (6 bases). Germline V gene data show CDR1 as LNHDA and CDR2 as SQIVND (reference sequence). Trimming cost V 7 bases and J 4 bases, with 16 bases left between them. The CDR3 extends over 15 amino acids. The chain's CDR3 is CASTSLATSTGELFF. The CDR3 DNA reads TGTGCCAGTACATCTCTAGCGACGAGCACCGGGGAGCTGTTTTTT.

This clonotype is termed medium-sized (0.01 to 0.1%). The V gene is TRBV7-6, the J gene TRBJ2-1; unclear D gene. V lost 0 bases and J lost 7, with 10 bases in between. This CDR3 contains 14 residues. CDR1 is SGHVS, CDR2 FNYEAQ, per germline. CDR3 amino acids: CASSLAQAQNEQFF. The CDR3, as DNA: TGTGCCAGCAGCTTAGCTCAAGCCCAGAATGAGCAGTTCTTC.

This clonotype has only a few counts. The chain is built from TRBV6-5 and TRBJ2-7; D remains unclear. Germline lookup yields CDR1 MNHEY and CDR2 SVGAGI. Trimming pared 2 bases from V and 7 bases from J, leaving 9 bases between. CDR3 size: 12 residues. The CDR3 DNA sequence: TGTGCCAGCAGTTACCGCGGTGGGGAGCAGTACTTC. Protein sequence: CASSYRGGEQYF.

The rearrangement uses TRBV5-1 and TRBJ1-1; no firm D call. Trimming stripped 0 bases from V and 6 bases from J, with 9 bases between. The CDR3 is 13 amino acids. Germline V gene sequence: CDR1 SGHRS, CDR2 YFSETQ. CDR3 DNA sequence: TGCGCCAGCAGCTTGGACGGGCGACCTGAAGCTTTCTTT. This codes for CASSLDGRPEAFF.

This clonotype was seen ten or more times. This chain connects TRBV29-1 to TRBJ2-1; 8 bases line up with TRBD2. V shed 4 bases and J 0 bases; nucleotides not matched to a gene: 8. Germline V gene sequence: CDR1 SQVTM, CDR2 ANQGSEA. This CDR3 region has 16 residues. This CDR3 is CSVGVAGTPSYNEQFF. CDR3 DNA sequence: TGCAGCGTTGGGGTAGCGGGAACTCCCTCCTACAATGAGCAGTTCTTC.

This clonotype occurred many times. The V gene is TRBV21-1, the J gene TRBJ2-7. TRBV21-1 is noted as a pseudogene. The CDR3 totals 10 residues. This chain's CDR3 is CASSKGLSIV. CDR3 DNA: TGTGCCAGCAGCAAAGGGCTGAGTATCGTC.

By sample fraction, this clonotype is medium-sized. The chain uses TRBV6-2 or TRBV6-3 and TRBJ2-1, with 8 bases aligning to TRBD2. Germline CDR1 and CDR2: MNHEY and SVGEGT. The trim removed 7 bases at V and 5 bases at J, leaving 19 bases unmatched. CDR3 size: 18 residues. Written as DNA, the CDR3 is TGTGCCAGCAAGGGGGGCTCTACGGCGGCGGGAGGTAACAATGAGCAGTTCTTC. It codes for CASKGGSTAAGGNNEQFF.

Many counts were recorded for this clonotype. The chain recombines TRBV5-6 with TRBJ2-1; TRBD2 agrees at 13 bases. CDR3 length: 16 residues. Germline CDR1 reads SGHDT; CDR2 reads YYEEEE. With 0 bases clipped from V and 3 bases from J, the junction kept 0 bases outside the gene matches. The CDR3 region has the DNA TGTGCCAGCAGCTTGGGACTAGCGGGAGGCTACAATGAGCAGTTCTTC. This sequence encodes CASSLGLAGGYNEQFF.

Ten or more counts support this clonotype. The V and J genes are TRBV5-1 and TRBJ1-1; D is perhaps TRBD1 (6 bases). The CDR3 loop spans 14 amino acids. The V end lost 5 bases, the J end lost 5 bases, and 16 bases lay between the germline ends. Per germline, CDR1 SGHRS and CDR2 YFSETQ. The CDR3 is CASRVSTGNTEAFF. In nucleotides, the CDR3 is TGCGCCAGCAGAGTATCTACAGGGAATACTGAAGCTTTCTTT. The variable domain in full, with the rest retrieved from reference TRBV5-1 and TRBJ1-1, is KAGVTQTPRYLIKTRGQQVTLSCSPISGHRSVSWYQQTPGQGLQFLFEYFSETQRNKGNFPGRFSGRQFSNSRSEMNVSTLELGDSALYLCASRVSTGNTEAFFGQGTRLTVV.

This clonotype was picked up many times. V and J are TRBV5-4 and TRBJ2-1, with TRBD2 matching over 8 bases. J lost 13 bases, V lost 4 bases, and 7 bases had no gene match. CDR3 length: 12 amino acids. CDR1 and CDR2 (germline): SGHNT, YYREEE (reference sequence). Here the CDR3 DNA reads TGTGCCAGCAGCACGGGGGGGGGGCCCCAGTTCTTC. Its translation is CASSTGGGPQFF.

CDR3 in DNA: TGTGCCAGCAGCCAAGACGCGATAGCGTTAGATACGCAGTATTTT. Its protein is CASSQDAIALDTQYF. The rearrangement links TRBV4-2 to TRBJ2-3, with D maybe TRBD2 (5 bases). Trimming shortened V by 0 bases and J by 5 bases, and 12 bases separated the two germline ends. The CDR3 spans 15 residues. Germline loops: CDR1 LGHNA, CDR2 YNFKEQ.

This chain connects TRBV9 to TRBJ2-7; D is undetermined. The CDR3 covers 15 residues. Deletions cut 0 bases from V and 0 bases from J, with 10 bases between. Germline V gene lookup returns CDR1 SGDLS and CDR2 YYNGEE. CDR3 nucleotide sequence: TGTGCCAGCAGCGTAGGGGCGGATAGCTCCTACGAGCAGTACTTC. It encodes CASSVGADSSYEQYF. Full variable domain (remainder filled in from reference TRBV9 and TRBJ2-7): DSGVTQTPKHLITATGQRVTLRCSPRSGDLSVYWYQQSLDQGLQFLIQYYNGEERAKGNILERFSAQQFPDLHSELNLSSLELGDSALYFCASSVGADSSYEQYFGPGTRLTVT.

This clonotype is medium-sized within its sample. The chain combines TRBV28 with TRBJ2-7; D perhaps matches TRBD1 (6 bases). The CDR3 extends over 13 amino acids. Germline-derived CDR1 and CDR2 are MDHEN and SYDVKM. V was cut by 8 bases and J by 4 bases, with 15 bases left in between. The CDR3 nucleotides read TGTGCCAGCCTTGACAGGATATGGTACGAGCAGTACTTC. Translating it yields CASLDRIWYEQYF.

There are many counts of this clonotype. This chain uses TRBV7-2 with TRBJ2-7; 10 bases map to TRBD2. Germline values: CDR1 SGHTA, CDR2 FQGNSA. There are 14 residues in the CDR3. V was pared by 6 bases and J by 2 bases, with 4 bases of the junction left unmatched. CDR3 protein: CASRVTSGPYEQYF. In DNA, the CDR3 is TGTGCCAGCAGGGTGACTAGCGGGCCCTACGAGCAGTACTTC.

In its sample, this clonotype was seen many times. This rearrangement joins TRBV27 to TRBJ2-7; D possibly corresponds to TRBD2 (7 bases). This CDR3 has 15 residues. CDR1 and CDR2 (germline): MNHEY, SMNVEV (reference sequence). Trimming cost V 6 bases and J 7 bases, with 22 bases left between them. CDR3 amino acids: CASSLKYGGAGEQYF. The CDR3 DNA is TGTGCCAGCAGCCTAAAATATGGGGGGGCGGGGGAGCAGTACTTC.

By share of the sample, this clonotype is medium-sized. The chain has TRBV7-2 and TRBJ2-7; D unclear. In germline, CDR1 is SGHTA, CDR2 FQGNSA. V was pared by 3 bases and J by 5 bases, with 11 bases between. CDR3 length: 13 amino acids. DNA of the CDR3: TGTGCCAGCAGCTTGTCCCCAGGCCACGAGCAGTACTTC. It specifies CASSLSPGHEQYF.

This chain links TRBV5-6 with TRBJ2-1; D is possibly TRBD1 (6 bases). The germline gives CDR1 SGHDT, CDR2 YYEEEE. V was clipped by 1 base and J by 3 bases, with 11 bases between them. This CDR3 has 15 residues. The CDR3 DNA sequence: TGTGCCAGCAGCTTGCTCGGACAGAACTACAATGAGCAGTTCTTC. Translating gives CASSLLGQNYNEQFF. The full variable domain, in which reference TRBV5-6 and TRBJ2-1 provide the parts outside the CDR3, is DAGVTQSPTHLIKTRGQQVTLRCSPKSGHDTVSWYQQALGQGPQFIFQYYEEEERQRGNFPDRFSGHQFPNYSSELNVNALLLGDSALYLCASSLLGQNYNEQFFGPGTRLTVL.

This clonotype was seen repeatedly, ten times or more. The chain combines TRBV20-1 with TRBJ2-1; TRBD2 is a possible D gene (5 bases). CDR3 length: 17 residues. Germline loops: CDR1 DFQATT, CDR2 SNEGSKA (reference sequence). V was pared by 0 bases and J by 0 bases, with 15 bases between. In DNA, the CDR3 is TGCAGTGCTAGAGATGGACTCGCACTTAGCTCCTACAATGAGCAGTTCTTC. Protein: CSARDGLALSSYNEQFF.

A few counts support this clonotype. The chain is built from TRBV5-1 and TRBJ2-2; D not certain. V lost 4 bases and J 4 bases, leaving 14 bases between the germline ends. The CDR3 loop spans 15 amino acids. Per germline, CDR1 SGHRS and CDR2 YFSETQ. The DNA of the CDR3 is TGCGCCAGCAGCGAGAGTAGCCCCAGCACCGGGGAGCTGTTTTTT. Its protein is CASSESSPSTGELFF.

Many counts were recorded for this clonotype. The CDR3: CASSTPSAGGGETQYF. As DNA, the CDR3 is TGTGCCAGCAGTACGCCCTCAGCGGGAGGCGGAGAGACCCAGTACTTC. This chain links TRBV6-5 with TRBJ2-5; 9 bases map to TRBD2. Germline loops: CDR1 MNHEY, CDR2 SVGAGI. J gave up 4 bases and V 5 bases, and 11 bases lay outside the gene matches. The CDR3 has 16 residues.

The rearrangement joins TRBV28 to TRBJ2-5, with 9 bases identical to TRBD2. V was pared by 2 bases and J by 2 bases, with 3 bases of the junction left unmatched. CDR1 and CDR2 (germline): MDHEN, SYDVKM. This CDR3 is 15 amino acids long. The CDR3 sequence is CASSLGGRGQETQYF. The CDR3 coding sequence is TGTGCCAGCAGTTTAGGCGGGAGGGGGCAAGAGACCCAGTACTTC.

There are many counts of this clonotype. The J gene is TRBJ1-2, the V gene TRBV12-3 or TRBV12-4; 7 bases match TRBD1. This CDR3 is 14 amino acids long. After removal of 5 bases from V and 5 bases from J, the junction contained 8 bases not matched to a gene. CDR3 DNA sequence: TGTGCCAGCAGTCCACAGGGGCCCCTTTATGGCTACACCTTC. This translates into CASSPQGPLYGYTF.

This clonotype appeared many times. The CDR3 is CASSFGGSWTETQYF. In nucleotides, the CDR3 is TGCGCCAGCAGCTTTGGAGGATCTTGGACGGAGACCCAGTACTTC. V usage is TRBV5-1 and J usage is TRBJ2-5; perhaps TRBD2 as D (5 bases). This CDR3 spans 15 amino acids. Trimming pared 2 bases from V and 5 bases from J, leaving 16 bases between. Per germline, CDR1 SGHRS and CDR2 YFSETQ.